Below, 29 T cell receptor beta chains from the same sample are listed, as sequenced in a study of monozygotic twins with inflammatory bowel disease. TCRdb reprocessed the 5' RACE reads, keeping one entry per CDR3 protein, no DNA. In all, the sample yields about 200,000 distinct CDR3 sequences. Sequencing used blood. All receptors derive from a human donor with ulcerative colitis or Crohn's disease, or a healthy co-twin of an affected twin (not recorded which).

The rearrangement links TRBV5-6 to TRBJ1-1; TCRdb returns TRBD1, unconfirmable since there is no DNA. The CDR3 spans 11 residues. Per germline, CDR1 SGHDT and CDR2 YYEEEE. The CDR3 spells CASSSGGEAFF.

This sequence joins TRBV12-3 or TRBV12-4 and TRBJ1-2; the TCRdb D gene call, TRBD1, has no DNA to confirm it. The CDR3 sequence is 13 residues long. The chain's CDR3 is CASNPGTDNGYTF.

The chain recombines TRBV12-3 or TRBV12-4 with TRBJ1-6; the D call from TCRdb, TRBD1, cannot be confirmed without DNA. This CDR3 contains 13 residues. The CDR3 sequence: CASSWDSNSPLHF.

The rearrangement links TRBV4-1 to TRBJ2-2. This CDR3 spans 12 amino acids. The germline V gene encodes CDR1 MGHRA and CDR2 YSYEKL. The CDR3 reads CASSQERGELFF.

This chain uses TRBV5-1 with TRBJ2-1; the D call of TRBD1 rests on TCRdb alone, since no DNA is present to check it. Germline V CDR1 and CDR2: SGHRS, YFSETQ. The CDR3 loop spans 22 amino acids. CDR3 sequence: CASSPRGERGTGVLVSYNEQFF.

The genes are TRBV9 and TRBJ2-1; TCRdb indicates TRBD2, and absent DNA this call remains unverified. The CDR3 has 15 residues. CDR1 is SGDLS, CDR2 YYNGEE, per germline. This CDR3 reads CASSVLGVLGLEQFF. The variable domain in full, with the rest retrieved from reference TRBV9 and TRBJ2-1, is DSGVTQTPKHLITATGQRVTLRCSPRSGDLSVYWYQQSLDQGLQFLIQYYNGEERAKGNILERFSAQQFPDLHSELNLSSLELGDSALYFCASSVLGVLGLEQFFGPGTRLTVL.

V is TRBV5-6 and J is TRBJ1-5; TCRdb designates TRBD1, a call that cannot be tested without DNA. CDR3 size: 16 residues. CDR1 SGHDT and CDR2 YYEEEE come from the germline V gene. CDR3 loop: CASSNWGRLDNQPQHF.

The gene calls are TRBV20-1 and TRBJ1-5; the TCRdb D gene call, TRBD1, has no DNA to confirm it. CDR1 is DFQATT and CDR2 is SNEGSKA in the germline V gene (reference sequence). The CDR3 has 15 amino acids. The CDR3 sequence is CSAREGEGAVQPQHF.

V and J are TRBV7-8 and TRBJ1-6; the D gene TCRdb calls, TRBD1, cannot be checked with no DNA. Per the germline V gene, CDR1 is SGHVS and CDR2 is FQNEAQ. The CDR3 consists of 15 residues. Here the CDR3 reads CASSSVVGANSPLHF.

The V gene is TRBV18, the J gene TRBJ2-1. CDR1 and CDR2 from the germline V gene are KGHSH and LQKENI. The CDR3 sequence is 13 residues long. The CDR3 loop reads CASSPPVGDEQFF.

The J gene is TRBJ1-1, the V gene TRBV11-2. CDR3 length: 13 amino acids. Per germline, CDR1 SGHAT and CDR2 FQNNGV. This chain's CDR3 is CASSLGTLTEAFF. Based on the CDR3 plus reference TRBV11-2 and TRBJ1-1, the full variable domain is EAGVAQSPRYKIIEKRQSVAFWCNPISGHATLYWYQQILGQGPKLLIQFQNNGVVDDSQLPKDRFSAERLKGVDSTLKIQPAKLEDSAVYLCASSLGTLTEAFFGQGTRLTVV.

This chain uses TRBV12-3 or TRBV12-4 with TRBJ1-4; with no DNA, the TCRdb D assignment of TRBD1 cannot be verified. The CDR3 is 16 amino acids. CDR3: CASSFWTGGIEEKLFF.

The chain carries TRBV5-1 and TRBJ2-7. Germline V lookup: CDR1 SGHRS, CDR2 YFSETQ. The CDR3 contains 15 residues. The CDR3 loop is CASSLGAGASYEQYF.

This chain's CDR3 is CASSPLGAGQETQYF. V usage is TRBV4-2 and J usage is TRBJ2-5; without DNA, the TCRdb call of TRBD1 cannot be checked. CDR3 size: 15 residues. The V gene's germline CDR1 is LGHNA and CDR2 YNFKEQ.

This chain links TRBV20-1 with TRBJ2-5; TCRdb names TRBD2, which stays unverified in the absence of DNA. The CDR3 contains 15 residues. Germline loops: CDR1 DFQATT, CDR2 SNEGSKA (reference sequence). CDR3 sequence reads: CRAVGTSRREETRYF.

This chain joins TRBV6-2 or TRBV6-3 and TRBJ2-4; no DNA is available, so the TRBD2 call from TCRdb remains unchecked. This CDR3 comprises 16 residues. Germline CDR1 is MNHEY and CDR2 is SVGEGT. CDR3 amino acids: CASSHAGVAPLNIQYF.

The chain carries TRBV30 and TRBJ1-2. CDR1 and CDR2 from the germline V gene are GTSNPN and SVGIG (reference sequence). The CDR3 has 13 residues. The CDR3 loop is CAWMSKARDGYTF.

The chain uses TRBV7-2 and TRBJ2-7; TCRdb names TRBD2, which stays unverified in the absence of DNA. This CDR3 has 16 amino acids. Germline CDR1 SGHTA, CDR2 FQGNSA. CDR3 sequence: CASSLGVSGPTYEQYF.

This CDR3 is CASSLEPTAEAFF. The chain carries TRBV5-1 and TRBJ1-1; the D gene TCRdb calls, TRBD1, cannot be checked with no DNA. CDR1 and CDR2 (germline): SGHRS, YFSETQ. This CDR3 is 13 amino acids long.

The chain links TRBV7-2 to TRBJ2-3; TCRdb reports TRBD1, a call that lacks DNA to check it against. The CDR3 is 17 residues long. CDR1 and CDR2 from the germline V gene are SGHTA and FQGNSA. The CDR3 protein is CASRSLPEGANTDTQYF.

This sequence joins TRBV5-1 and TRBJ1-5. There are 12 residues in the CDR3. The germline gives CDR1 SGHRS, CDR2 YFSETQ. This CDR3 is CASSFSDQPQHF.

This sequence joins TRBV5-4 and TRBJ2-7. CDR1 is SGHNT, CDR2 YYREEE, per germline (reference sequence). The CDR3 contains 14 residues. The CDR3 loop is CASSLSGISSEQYF.

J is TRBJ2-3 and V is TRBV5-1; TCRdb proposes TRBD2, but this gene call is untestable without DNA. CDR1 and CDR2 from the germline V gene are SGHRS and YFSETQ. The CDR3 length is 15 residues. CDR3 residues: CASSWVDSSADTQYF.

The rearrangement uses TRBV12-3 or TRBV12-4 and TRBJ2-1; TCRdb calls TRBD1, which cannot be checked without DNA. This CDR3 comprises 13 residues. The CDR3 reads CASSWGDYNEQFF.

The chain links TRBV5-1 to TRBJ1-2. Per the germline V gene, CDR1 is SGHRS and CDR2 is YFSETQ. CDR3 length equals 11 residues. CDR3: CASSSSYGYTF. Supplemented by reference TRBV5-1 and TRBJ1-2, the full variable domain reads KAGVTQTPRYLIKTRGQQVTLSCSPISGHRSVSWYQQTPGQGLQFLFEYFSETQRNKGNFPGRFSGRQFSNSRSEMNVSTLELGDSALYLCASSSSYGYTFGSGTRLTVV.

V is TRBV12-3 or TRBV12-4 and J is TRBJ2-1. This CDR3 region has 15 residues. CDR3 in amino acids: CASSTYRDSYNEQFF.

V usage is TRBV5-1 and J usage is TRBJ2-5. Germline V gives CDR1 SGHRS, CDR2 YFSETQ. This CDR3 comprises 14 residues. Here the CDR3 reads CASSLLTLQETQYF.

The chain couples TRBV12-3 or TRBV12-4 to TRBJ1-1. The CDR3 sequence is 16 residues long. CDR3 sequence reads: CASSLDWYGRDTEAFF.

The CDR3 here is CASSPHLGQTSGGDTYNEQFF. The V call is TRBV4-1, the J call TRBJ2-1; as DNA is missing, the TRBD2 call by TCRdb cannot be tested. Per the germline V gene, CDR1 is MGHRA and CDR2 is YSYEKL. The CDR3 length is 21 residues.